This entry lists 13 T cell receptor beta chains sequenced from one sample in a study of regulatory T cells in long-lasting Graves disease. Relying on iRepertoire HTBI primers and Arm-PCR of CDR3 regions, the team built TCR beta libraries. TCRdb passed the multiplex PCR reads through MiXCR, listing each CDR3 protein once. The sample carries 400,000 to 500,000 distinct CDR3 sequences, about a sixth recorded once. Time point meaning: newly diagnosed GD, antithyroid drugs for less than 3 months. Preparation of the TCR library used RNA extracted from PBMCs. These records were also assigned to another study, of T cells in Graves' hyperthyroidism and ophthalmopathy.

This material consisted of peripheral blood mononuclear cells (PBMCs), taken at new diagnosis, from a patient treated with antithyroid drugs. The receptors shown here come from a woman under 30 with Graves disease.

This clonotype was recorded many times. The V call is TRBV12-3 or TRBV12-4, the J call TRBJ2-2; tentative D call: TRBD2 (6 bases). Trimming took 6 bases from V and 1 from J, leaving 9 bases between them. The CDR3 consists of 14 residues. The CDR3 coding sequence is TGTGCCAGCAGCTTCGGGAGGAACACCGGGGAGCTGTTTTTT. Its protein product is CASSFGRNTGELFF.

In its sample, this clonotype was seen a few times. CDR3 in amino acids: CASSEVWLGTSDTYEQYF. In DNA form, the CDR3 reads TGTGCCAGCAGTGAAGTCTGGCTGGGGACTAGCGACACGTACGAGCAGTACTTC. This chain connects TRBV6-1 to TRBJ2-7, with 10 bases aligning to TRBD2. This CDR3 is built from 18 residues. CDR1 is MNHNS, CDR2 SASEGT, per germline. V dropped 1 base and J dropped 4; count of bases not matched to a gene: 13.

In its sample, this clonotype was seen many times. The DNA for the CDR3 is TGTGCCAGCAGTGATCTAGCGGGAGGCACCGGGGAGCTGTTTTTT. This sequence encodes CASSDLAGGTGELFF. The chain uses TRBV25-1 and TRBJ2-2, with 11 nucleotides matching TRBD2. Trimming cost V 3 bases and J 4 bases; bases outside gene matches: 1. There are 15 residues in the CDR3. The germline V gene has CDR1 MGHDK and CDR2 SYGVNS. The full variable domain, in which reference TRBV25-1 and TRBJ2-2 provide the parts outside the CDR3, is EADIYQTPRYLVIGTGKKITLECSQTMGHDKMYWYQQDPGMELHLIHYSYGVNSTEKGDLSSESTVSRIRTEHFPLTLESARPSHTSQYLCASSDLAGGTGELFFGEGSRLTVL.

The chain joins TRBV20-1 to TRBJ2-5; 14 bases are shared with TRBD2. CDR1 DFQATT and CDR2 SNEGSKA come from the germline V gene (reference sequence). The CDR3 spans 17 residues. V shed 5 bases and J 0 bases; nucleotides not matched to a gene: 8. The CDR3: CSAHGLAGGNNQETQYF. CDR3 nucleotides: TGCAGTGCTCACGGACTAGCGGGAGGCAATAACCAAGAGACCCAGTACTTC.

A few counts support this clonotype. The chain combines TRBV30 with TRBJ2-1; tentatively, D is TRBD2 (5 bases). Germline-derived CDR1 and CDR2 are GTSNPN and SVGIG (reference sequence). This CDR3 contains 11 residues. The V end was cut by 0 bases, the J end by 11 bases, with 8 bases between. The CDR3, as DNA: TGTGCCTGGAGTGTAGGCGGGCAGCAGTTCTTC. Amino acids: CAWSVGGQQFF.

This clonotype showed up just a few times. The chain uses TRBV20-1 and TRBJ2-7; 9 bases are a match to TRBD2. Per the germline V gene, CDR1 is DFQATT and CDR2 is SNEGSKA (reference sequence). With V trimmed by 6 bases and J by 3 bases, 9 bases remained unmatched. The length of the CDR3 is 14 residues. The CDR3, as DNA: TGCAGTGCGGAGGTAGCGGGAGATCACTACGAGCAGTACTTC. This gives the protein CSAEVAGDHYEQYF.

This clonotype has a count of ten or more. The chain uses TRBV11-3 and TRBJ2-7; tentative D call: TRBD1 (6 bases). CDR3 length: 14 amino acids. Germline-derived CDR1 and CDR2 are SGHNT and YENEEA. V was cut by 5 bases and J by 3 bases, with 14 bases left in between. The CDR3 DNA is TGTGCCAGCAGCCCGACAGGACTTTTCTACGAGCAGTACTTC. Translation gives CASSPTGLFYEQYF.

This clonotype was observed many times. The gene calls are TRBV7-9 and TRBJ2-7; D may be TRBD2 (5 bases). Trimming removed 5 bases from V and 0 bases from J, with 11 bases in between. Germline lookup yields CDR1 SEHNR and CDR2 FQNEAQ (reference sequence). There are 14 residues in the CDR3. The CDR3 DNA sequence: TGTGCCAGCAGCCACGCCCTAGCCTCCTACGAGCAGTACTTC. It is translated as CASSHALASYEQYF.

This clonotype was recorded a few times. This chain uses TRBV7-9 with TRBJ2-7; D could derive from TRBD1 or TRBD2 (5 bases each). This CDR3 is 16 amino acids long. Trimming left V 5 bases short and J 3 bases short, with 20 bases between. The germline CDR1 and CDR2 sequences are SEHNR and FQNEAQ (reference sequence). The CDR3 DNA reads as TGTGCCAGCAGCCCCGGGGCAGGCCCACCTAGCTACGAGCAGTACTTC. Translation: CASSPGAGPPSYEQYF.

Only a few counts were recorded for this clonotype. At one of its ends the junction is not consistent with the germline gene, which may arise from a read error. The chain has TRBV7-2 and TRBJ2-7; perhaps TRBD1 as D (5 bases). Germline V lookup: CDR1 SGHTA, CDR2 FQGNSA. The CDR3 extends over 12 amino acids. The CDR3 is CASSQDDSEQYF. CDR3 in DNA: TGCGCCAGCAGCCAAGACGACAGTGAGCAGTACTTC.

This clonotype has only one observation. The chain joins TRBV15 to TRBJ2-1; the D gene is possibly TRBD2 (7 bases). The germline gives CDR1 LNHNV, CDR2 YYDKDF (reference sequence). Trimming took 2 bases from V and 9 from J, leaving 14 bases between them. This CDR3 is 14 amino acids long. For the CDR3, the DNA is TGTGCCACCAGCAGATGGAAGGGAGGGGGTGAGCAGTTCTTC. Its protein is CATSRWKGGGEQFF.

This clonotype was counted between two and nine times. The V gene is TRBV15, the J gene TRBJ1-1; D remains unclear. Germline V CDR1 and CDR2: LNHNV, YYDKDF (reference sequence). Deletions cut 0 bases from V and 8 bases from J, with 13 bases between. The CDR3 length is 14 residues. This chain's CDR3 is CATSRDGQVAEAFF. The CDR3 coding sequence is TGTGCCACCAGCAGAGATGGCCAGGTCGCGGAAGCTTTCTTT. Full variable domain (missing parts from reference TRBV15 and TRBJ1-1): DAMVIQNPRYQVTQFGKPVTLSCSQTLNHNVMYWYQQKSSQAPKLLFHYYDKDFNNEADTPDNFQSRRPNTSFCFLDIRSPGLGDTAMYLCATSRDGQVAEAFFGQGTRLTVV.

This clonotype was observed many times. The chain is built from TRBV12-3 or TRBV12-4 and TRBJ2-3; TRBD1 agrees at 11 bases. Trimming cost V 6 bases and J 4 bases; bases outside gene matches: 12. This CDR3 spans 17 amino acids. CDR3 DNA: TGTGCCAGCAGGGACAGGGGGCTACGGGTGTATGCAGATACGCAGTATTTT. It translates to CASRDRGLRVYADTQYF.